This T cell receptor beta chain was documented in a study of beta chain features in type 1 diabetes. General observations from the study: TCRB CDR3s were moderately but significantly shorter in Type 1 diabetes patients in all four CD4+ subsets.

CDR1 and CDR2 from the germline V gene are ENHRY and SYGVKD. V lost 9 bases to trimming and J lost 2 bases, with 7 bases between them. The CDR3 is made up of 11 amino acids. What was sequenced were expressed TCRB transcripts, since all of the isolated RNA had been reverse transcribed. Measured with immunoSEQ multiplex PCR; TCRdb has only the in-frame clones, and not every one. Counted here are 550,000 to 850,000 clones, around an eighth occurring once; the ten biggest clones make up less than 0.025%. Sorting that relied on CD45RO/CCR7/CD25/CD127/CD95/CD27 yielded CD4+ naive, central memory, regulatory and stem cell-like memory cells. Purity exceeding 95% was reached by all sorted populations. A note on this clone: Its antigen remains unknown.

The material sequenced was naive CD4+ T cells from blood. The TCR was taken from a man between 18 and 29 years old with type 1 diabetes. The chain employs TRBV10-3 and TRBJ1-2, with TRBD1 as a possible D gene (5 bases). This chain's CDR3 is CAIQENYGYTF. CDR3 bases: TGTGCCATACAGGAGAACTATGGCTACACCTTC.